This TCR beta chain originates from a study of shared clonotypes between healthy human individuals. Study background: Used for every donor were three CD4 naive, three CD4 memory, two CD8 naive and one CD8 memory plate. General study findings and limits: A small donor pool kept down the genetic and exposure-history diversity that was represented. A generally larger estimated richness was seen in naive subsets than in memory subsets.

The length of the CDR3 is 16 residues. The ends were cut back, 0 bases at V and 9 bases at J, with 15 bases in the middle. Each subset's genomic DNA was shared equally among a number of immunoSEQ plates. Produced via immunoSEQ multiplex PCR; TCRdb's table is partial and in-frame only. The sample lists about 330,000 clones; around 87% were seen once. A word on this clone: What it binds is unknown.

The specimen was memory CD8+ T cells sorted from blood. Subset denoted: CD45RO+ cells pooled with CCR7-negative TemRA cells. This clonotype was obtained from a man aged 18-30 years in good health. The V call is TRBV23-1, the J call TRBJ1-6, with D possibly TRBD1 on 5 matching bases. TRBV23-1 is classed as an ORF, of uncertain function. In DNA form, the CDR3 reads TGCGCCAGCAGTCAATCCGGGGGTACCTCTGGTTCACCCCTCCACTTT. As protein: CASSQSGGTSGSPLHF.